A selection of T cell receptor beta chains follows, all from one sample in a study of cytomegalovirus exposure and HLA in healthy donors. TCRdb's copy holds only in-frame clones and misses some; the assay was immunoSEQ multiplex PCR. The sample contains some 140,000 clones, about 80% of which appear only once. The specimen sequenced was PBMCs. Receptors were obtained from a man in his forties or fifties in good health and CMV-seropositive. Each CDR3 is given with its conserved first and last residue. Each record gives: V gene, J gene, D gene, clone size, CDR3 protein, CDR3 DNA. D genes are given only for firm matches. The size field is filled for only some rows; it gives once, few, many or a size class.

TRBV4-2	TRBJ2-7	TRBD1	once	CASSQWTGGVYEQYF	TGTGCCAGCAGCCAATGGACAGGGGGCGTCTACGAGCAGTACTTC
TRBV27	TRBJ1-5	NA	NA	CASRTGDQPQHF	TGTGCCAGCAGAACGGGGGATCAGCCCCAGCATTTT
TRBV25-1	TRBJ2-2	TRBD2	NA	CASRPTSGRPGELFF	TGTGCCAGCAGACCTACTAGCGGGAGACCCGGGGAGCTGTTTTTT
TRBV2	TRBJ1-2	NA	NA	CASSRVQHGYTF	TGTGCCAGCAGTCGGGTCCAACATGGCTACACCTTC
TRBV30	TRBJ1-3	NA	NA	CAWSKGVGNTIYF	TGTGCCTGGAGTAAGGGGGTTGGAAACACCATATATTTT
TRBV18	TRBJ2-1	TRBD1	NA	CASSTLTGVSYNEQFF	TGTGCCAGCTCGACCCTTACAGGGGTCTCCTACAATGAGCAGTTCTTC
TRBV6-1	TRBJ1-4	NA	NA	CASSEAGVGEKLFF	TGTGCCAGCAGTGAGGCAGGGGTTGGGGAAAAACTGTTTTTT
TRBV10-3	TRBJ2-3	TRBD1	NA	CAISDSTQGAGDTQYF	TGTGCCATCAGTGACTCGACGCAGGGGGCCGGAGATACGCAGTATTTT
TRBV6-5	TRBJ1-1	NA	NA	CASSYGGLNTEAFF	TGTGCCAGCAGTTATGGGGGCCTGAACACTGAAGCTTTCTTT
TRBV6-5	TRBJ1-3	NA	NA	CASSYARVRGNTIYF	TGTGCCAGCAGTTACGCCAGGGTTAGAGGAAACACCATATATTTT
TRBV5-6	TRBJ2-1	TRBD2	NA	CASSISGSRYYNEQFF	TGTGCCAGCAGTATCAGCGGGAGCAGGTACTACAATGAGCAGTTCTTC
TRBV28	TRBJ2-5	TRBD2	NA	CASSLGTSGRGVKTQYF	TGTGCCAGCAGTCTCGGGACTAGCGGGAGAGGGGTTAAGACCCAGTACTTC
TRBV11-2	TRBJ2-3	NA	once	CASSLYGGSTDTQYF	TGTGCCAGCAGCCTTTATGGCGGGAGCACAGATACGCAGTATTTT
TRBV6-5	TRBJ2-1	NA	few	CASSLSISYNEQFF	TGTGCCAGCAGCCTTAGCATATCCTACAATGAGCAGTTCTTC
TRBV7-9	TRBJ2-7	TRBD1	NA	CASSLDGTGARYEQYF	TGTGCCAGCAGCTTAGACGGGACAGGGGCTCGTTACGAGCAGTACTTC
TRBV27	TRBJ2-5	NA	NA	CASRLGRGFQETQYF	TGTGCCAGCAGGTTAGGCAGGGGATTTCAAGAGACCCAGTACTTC
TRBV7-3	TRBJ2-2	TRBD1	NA	CASADRVNTGELFF	TGTGCCAGCGCGGACAGGGTGAACACCGGGGAGCTGTTTTTT
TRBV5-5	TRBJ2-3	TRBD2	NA	CASSSAGLALFTDTQYF	TGTGCCAGCAGCTCCGCGGGACTAGCGCTTTTCACAGATACGCAGTATTTT
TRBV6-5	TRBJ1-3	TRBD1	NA	CASSYSQGASGNTIYF	TGTGCCAGCAGTTACTCTCAGGGGGCCTCGGGAAACACCATATATTTT
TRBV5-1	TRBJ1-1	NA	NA	CASSDGGEAFF	TGCGCCAGCAGCGATGGAGGGGAAGCTTTCTTT
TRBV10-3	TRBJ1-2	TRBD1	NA	CAIATGANYGYTF	TGTGCCATCGCTACAGGGGCTAACTATGGCTACACCTTC
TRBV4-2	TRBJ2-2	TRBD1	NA	CASSQEPDRVNTGELFF	TGTGCCAGCAGCCAAGAACCGGACAGGGTGAACACCGGGGAGCTGTTTTTT